The sequence of this T cell receptor (beta chain) was determined in a study of radiotherapy plus CTLA-4 blockade in lung cancer. Study-level findings and limits: TCR clones from tumors expanded in blood after radiotherapy plus ipilimumab. With interferon-beta, early dynamics of blood T cell clones were reported to best predict response.

V shed 2 bases and J shed 6 bases, with 10 bases lying between them. The CDR3 consists of 14 residues. Germline V gene data show CDR1 as MDHEN and CDR2 as SYDVKM. Profiled with immunoSEQ multiplex PCR; TCRdb holds only in-frame clones, not every one. Altogether 55,000 to 65,000 clones are present, 70% to 80% being singletons, with the ten largest covering 2.5% to 3%. Note on this clone: The antigen is undetermined.

The material was peripheral blood, obtained from a patient treated with radiotherapy plus ipilimumab. The sequence derives from a human donor with non-small cell lung cancer who had a complete response to radiotherapy plus ipilimumab. The V call is TRBV28, the J call TRBJ1-4, with a possible D match to TRBD1 (5 bases). The CDR3 DNA reads TGTGCCAGCAGTTTAGGAGGGGTCGATGAAAAACTGTTTTTT. Translating gives CASSLGGVDEKLFF.